What follows describes a single TCR beta chain. Its antigen is currently unknown. Sequenced by immunoSEQ multiplex PCR; TCRdb stores in-frame clones only, minus some. The repertoire holds 90,000 to 140,000 clones, more than 85% seen once, with approximately 0.32% in the top ten. The V gene's germline CDR1 is SGHAT and CDR2 FQNNGV. V was trimmed by 1 base and J by 4 bases, leaving 10 bases between them. The CDR3 runs 14 residues. This entry comes from a study of siplizumab effects on memory and regulatory T cells. Study-level points and caveats: Unstimulated naive T cells seemed to show more diversity than memory cells did, and they also seemed to be among the major contributors to the alloresponse. A minor fraction of alloreactive clones, and no more, mapped to unstimulated subsets. Mappable alloreactive CD4+ clones came from Treg cells more than 60% of the time on average with siplizumab, against roughly 27% in controls.

The chain links TRBV11-2 to TRBJ1-2; D remains unclear. This receptor was taken from a human donor in good health. The source material was CD4+ T cells sorted from blood. CDR3 sequence: CASSLGTAVYGYTF. The CDR3 DNA reads TGTGCCAGCAGCTTAGGTACCGCGGTCTATGGCTACACCTTC.